Listed below are T cell receptor beta chains from one sample, sequenced in a study of shared clonotypes between healthy human individuals. Method: immunoSEQ multiplex PCR; TCRdb's copy keeps in-frame clones and lacks some. The sample records over 1.4 million clones, roughly 96% being singletons. The sequenced sample consisted of naive CD4+ T cells sorted from blood. The receptors were sampled from a man aged 25-45 years in good health. Each CDR3 is given with its conserved first and last residue. Fields, in order: clone size, V gene, J gene, D gene, CDR3 DNA, CDR3 protein. The D gene is left open where the match is weak. For some rows the clone size is stated as once, few or many, or as a class when expanded; others skip it.

once	TRBV30	TRBJ2-1	TRBD2	TGTGCCTGGAGTGGAAGCGGGAGCTCCTACAATGAGCAGTTCTTC	CAWSGSGSSYNEQFF
.	TRBV6-5	TRBJ1-1	TRBD1	TGTGCCAGCAGTCATCACAGGGGAGGGAACACTGAAGCTTTCTTT	CASSHHRGGNTEAFF
.	TRBV9	TRBJ2-2	.	TGTGCCAGCAGCGGCCAGTCGGGGCCCGGGGAGCTGTTTTTT	CASSGQSGPGELFF
.	TRBV19	TRBJ2-2	TRBD2	TGTGCCACCAGACCGGGACTATACACCGGGGAGCTGTTTTTT	CATRPGLYTGELFF
.	TRBV4-3	TRBJ2-3	TRBD1	TGCGCCAGTAAGATGGGACAGGGGGGCACAGATACGCAGTATTTT	CASKMGQGGTDTQYF
.	TRBV4-1	TRBJ2-6	.	TGCGCCAGCAGCCGACCGGACGACTCTGGGGCCAACGTCCTGACTTTC	CASSRPDDSGANVLTF
.	TRBV7-6	TRBJ2-5	.	TGTGCCAGCAGCTTAAATGCGATCCAAGAGACCCAGTACTTC	CASSLNAIQETQYF
.	TRBV28	TRBJ2-7	.	TGTGCCAGCAGGGAAGAATACGAGCAGTACTTC	CASREEYEQYF
.	TRBV9	TRBJ2-1	.	TGTGCCAGCAGCGTAGCTGGGGTTGAGCAGTTCTTC	CASSVAGVEQFF
.	TRBV5-4	TRBJ2-3	.	TGTGCCAGCAGCTTTGAAGAGGAAGATACGCAGTATTTT	CASSFEEEDTQYF
.	TRBV7-3	TRBJ1-1	.	TGTGCCAGCAGCTTAACTGGGACCCGGAACACTGAAGCTTTCTTT	CASSLTGTRNTEAFF
.	TRBV10-3	TRBJ2-7	.	TGTGCCATCTTCGACAGCCTCCGGTACGAGCAGTACTTC	CAIFDSLRYEQYF
.	TRBV5-1	TRBJ2-3	.	TGCGCCAGCAGCTTTGGGGGGCAAGGAGATACGCAGTATTTT	CASSFGGQGDTQYF
.	TRBV5-5	TRBJ2-2	TRBD2	TGTGCCAGCAGCGCCGGGACTAGCGGGAGCACCACCGGGGAGCTGTTTTTT	CASSAGTSGSTTGELFF
.	TRBV11-2	TRBJ2-7	.	TGTGCCAGCAGCTTGGGCGGCAGGACGTTCTACGAGCAGTACTTC	CASSLGGRTFYEQYF
.	TRBV9	TRBJ2-1	.	TGTGCCAGCAGCGTAGGGCCCCTAGTCCATGAGCAGTTCTTC	CASSVGPLVHEQFF
.	TRBV5-1	TRBJ2-3	.	TGCGCCAGCAGCTTAATGGGACACAACACAGATACGCAGTATTTT	CASSLMGHNTDTQYF
.	TRBV6-1	TRBJ1-5	.	TGTGCCAGCAGCGGGACGGATAATCAGCCCCAGCATTTT	CASSGTDNQPQHF
.	TRBV6-5	TRBJ2-5	.	TGTGCCAGCAGTTACGGCGGCAGGAAAGAGACCCAGTACTTC	CASSYGGRKETQYF
.	TRBV2	TRBJ2-7	.	TGTGCCAGCACCAGTTCAGGGTCTTTGGGTTCCTACGAGCAGTACTTC	CASTSSGSLGSYEQYF
.	TRBV10-3	TRBJ1-1	.	TGTGCCATCAGTGAGACTACTCACCTGAACACTGAAGCTTTCTTT	CAISETTHLNTEAFF
.	TRBV4-2	TRBJ2-5	TRBD2	TGTGCCAGCAGCCAAGAGGGTAGCGGGAGGGGAGGGGAGACCCAGTACTTC	CASSQEGSGRGGETQYF
.	TRBV15	TRBJ2-3	.	TGTGCCACCTCTAATCCGACTAGCACAGATACGCAGTATTTT	CATSNPTSTDTQYF
.	TRBV29-1	TRBJ2-7	.	TGCAGCGCTGGGACTCATGGAGGCGAGCAGTACTTC	CSAGTHGGEQYF
.	TRBV2	TRBJ2-1	.	TGTGCCAGCTCTGTCCTCTCCTACAATGAGCAGTTCTTC	CASSVLSYNEQFF
.	TRBV2	TRBJ1-2	.	TGTGCCAGCAGTGAAGGGACATGGGGGGGCTACACCTTC	CASSEGTWGGYTF
.	TRBV19	TRBJ2-4	.	TGTGCCAGTAGTATGATCCCGGGGGCGGATGGCATTCAGTACTTC	CASSMIPGADGIQYF
.	TRBV15	TRBJ2-7	TRBD2	TGTGCCACCAGCAGAGATAGCACTAGCGGTTTCTCCTACGAGCAGTACTTC	CATSRDSTSGFSYEQYF
.	TRBV15	TRBJ2-3	.	TGTGCCACCAGCGGTGGGGGCTCTTCCACAGATACGCAGTATTTT	CATSGGGSSTDTQYF
.	TRBV5-6	TRBJ2-7	TRBD1	TGTGCCAGCAGCACAGGGGGCAGGGTGTACGAGCAGTACTTC	CASSTGGRVYEQYF
.	TRBV30	TRBJ1-2	.	TGTGCCTGGGTCCGGGGTAACTATGGCTACACCTTC	CAWVRGNYGYTF
.	TRBV6-5	TRBJ2-1	.	TGTGCCAGCAGTTACGGGGGACCTTTTAAGTTCTTC	CASSYGGPFKFF
.	TRBV14	TRBJ1-2	.	TGTGCCAGCAGCCAAGATTTCAAGGGCTATGGCTACACCTTC	CASSQDFKGYGYTF
.	TRBV28	TRBJ1-5	.	TGTGCCAGCGGTGGTGGTATTGGCAATCAGCCCCAGCATTTT	CASGGGIGNQPQHF
.	TRBV29-1	TRBJ2-1	.	TGCAGCGCGGGCCTACAGGAGCAGTTCTTC	CSAGLQEQFF
.	TRBV7-9	TRBJ2-1	TRBD1	TGTGCCAGCATCTATGACAGGGGGACAGACAATGAGCAGTTCTTC	CASIYDRGTDNEQFF
.	TRBV9	TRBJ2-7	.	TGTGCCAGCAGCTATCGGGCGGGGGAGCAGTACTTC	CASSYRAGEQYF
.	TRBV27	TRBJ1-5	.	TGTGCCAGCAGTTTTCTCGATCAGCCCCAGCATTTT	CASSFLDQPQHF
.	TRBV2	TRBJ2-3	TRBD2	TGTGCCAGCAGTGGACTAGCAAGCACAGATACGCAGTATTTT	CASSGLASTDTQYF
.	TRBV11-2	TRBJ2-3	.	TGTGCCAGCAGCACCGGGCCGGGGCGGACGGGGGCTAGCACAGATACGCAGTATTTT	CASSTGPGRTGASTDTQYF
.	TRBV9	TRBJ2-3	TRBD2	TGTGCCAGCAGCGTAGATCCCGCGGGAGCGAAAGCAGATACGCAGTATTTT	CASSVDPAGAKADTQYF